These T cell receptor beta chains were read from a single sample in a study of shared clonotypes between healthy human individuals. TCRdb's copy holds only in-frame clones and misses some; the assay was immunoSEQ multiplex PCR. This table holds 2 million to 3 million clones, more than 85% found once. Sequencing used naive CD4+ T cells from PBMCs. These receptors originate from a man aged 18 to 35 in good health. Some clones in this sample may be carry-over from other donors' samples. The CDR3 runs from the conserved cysteine through the conserved F or W. D genes are given only for firm matches. Rows give clone size only sometimes, using once, few, many, or a class for an expanded clone.

-	TRBV5-1	-	TRBJ2-7	TGCGCCAGCAGCTCGGACTCGCCGTCCTACGAGCAGTACTTC	CASSSDSPSYEQYF
-	TRBV28	-	TRBJ1-1	TGTGCCAGCAGTCCCTACCCCCCTGAAGCTTTCTTT	CASSPYPPEAFF
-	TRBV4-2	-	TRBJ2-7	TGTGCCAGCAGCCTATCTCCTCGCTCCTACGAGCAGTACTTC	CASSLSPRSYEQYF
-	TRBV2	-	TRBJ1-1	TGTGCCAGCAGTAGGGACACCCGGCTTGGCACTGAAGCTTTCTTT	CASSRDTRLGTEAFF
TRBD2	TRBV18	-	TRBJ2-7	TGTGCCAGCTCGCGACTAGCGGGGGCTTCCTACGAGCAGTACTTC	CASSRLAGASYEQYF
TRBD2	TRBV5-4	-	TRBJ2-2	TGTGCCAGCAGCTGGAGCGGGAGGGGGAACACCGGGGAGCTGTTTTTT	CASSWSGRGNTGELFF
-	TRBV11-2	-	TRBJ2-5	TGTGCCAGCAGCAAGACGAAGCTGATTCAAGAGACCCAGTACTTC	CASSKTKLIQETQYF
-	TRBV11-2	-	TRBJ1-2	TGTGCCAGCAGCTTAATAAGGGTAGGGAAGTTCTCCCCGAACTATGGCTACACCTTC	CASSLIRVGKFSPNYGYTF
TRBD1	TRBV30	-	TRBJ2-5	TGTGCCTGGAGTGCCGGGACAGTCCAAGAGACCCAGTACTTC	CAWSAGTVQETQYF
-	TRBV6-5	-	TRBJ2-2	TGTGCCAGCAGTTACTCTGGGGGGACCGGGGAGCTGTTTTTT	CASSYSGGTGELFF
-	TRBV5-5	-	TRBJ2-1	TGTGCCAGCATCGATCGTGGGGGCTCCTACAATGAGCAGTTCTTC	CASIDRGGSYNEQFF
TRBD2	TRBV20-1	once	TRBJ2-5	TGCAGTGCAGCGGGGCCTCTTCTCCAGTACTTC	CSAAGPLLQYF
-	TRBV5-4	-	TRBJ2-2	TGTGCCAGCAGCTTGAATCCCGGGGAGCTGTTTTTT	CASSLNPGELFF
-	TRBV7-9	-	TRBJ1-2	TGTGCCAGCATGTCGTGGTATGGCTACACCTTC	CASMSWYGYTF